The 27 T cell receptor beta chains below all came from one sample that was sequenced in a study of T cells in localized non-small cell lung cancer. The protocol was immunoSEQ multiplex PCR, while the TCRdb copy is restricted to in-frame clones and leaves out a portion. The sample lists 90,000 to 95,000 clones, roughly 89% occurring once. This specimen was peripheral blood, taken before any cancer treatment. These receptors came from a man aged 35 to 70 with stage I squamous cell lung carcinoma.

The count of this clone is one. The V and J genes are TRBV28 and TRBJ2-1, with TRBD1 identical over 12 bases. The V gene end was trimmed by 2 bases and the J gene end by 15 bases; junction bases not matched to a gene: 8. The CDR3 spans 14 residues. CDR1 MDHEN and CDR2 SYDVKM come from the germline V gene. The chain's CDR3 is CASSLLGTGGAPFF. The CDR3 DNA reads TGTGCCAGCAGTTTACTCGGGACAGGGGGCGCGCCGTTCTTC.

This clone was found a few times. The chain couples TRBV7-9 to TRBJ2-3; 9 nucleotides agree with TRBD1. V shed 5 bases, J shed 4 bases, and the junction held 13 bases outside the gene matches. This CDR3 is 17 amino acids long. CDR1 is SEHNR and CDR2 is FQNEAQ in the germline V gene (reference sequence). The CDR3 spells CASSPISATGGADTQYF. The CDR3, as DNA: TGTGCCAGCAGCCCGATTTCCGCCACAGGGGGCGCAGATACGCAGTATTTT.

This chain links TRBV10-3 with TRBJ1-1, with D uncertain. Germline-derived CDR1 and CDR2 are ENHRY and SYGVKD. The CDR3 has 15 residues. Between the trimmed V and J ends, which lost 2 bases and 5 bases, there was a span of 15 bases. The CDR3 region has the DNA TGTGCCATCAGTGAGGTTAACGGGGTCCGTACTGAAGCTTTCTTT. It translates to CAISEVNGVRTEAFF.

As regards this clone: The same CDR3 is also encoded by other DNA sequences in this sample. The chain is built from TRBV5-5 and TRBJ2-5, with a tentative D call TRBD1 (6 bases). Germline lookup yields CDR1 SGHKS and CDR2 YYEKEE (reference sequence). This CDR3 region has 15 residues. V dropped 5 bases and J dropped 3 bases, with 17 bases sitting between them. This CDR3 is CASSTRGRVEETQYF. DNA for the CDR3: TGTGCCAGCAGTACCAGGGGTCGCGTGGAAGAGACCCAGTACTTC.

The chain recombines TRBV28 with TRBJ1-6; 10 bases match TRBD1. Germline-derived CDR1 and CDR2 are MDHEN and SYDVKM. The CDR3 covers 14 residues. With V trimmed by 5 bases and J by 11 bases, 6 bases remained unmatched. The CDR3 coding sequence is TGTGCCAGCAGTCCTGACAGGGGGCGTACACCCCTCCACTTT. This encodes CASSPDRGRTPLHF.

The chain carries TRBV7-3 and TRBJ2-1; D may correspond to TRBD1 or TRBD2 (5 bases each). CDR3 length: 14 residues. V was shortened by 4 bases and J by 6 bases, with 13 bases between the two germline ends. CDR1 is SGHTA and CDR2 is FQGTGA in the germline V gene. The CDR3 loop is CASSSSRDGNEQFF. CDR3 in DNA: TGTGCCAGCAGCTCCTCACGGGACGGCAATGAGCAGTTCTTC.

This clone was observed once. This sequence joins TRBV11-3 and TRBJ2-6, with D hard to call. This CDR3 has 14 amino acids. Germline CDR1 and CDR2: SGHNT and YENEEA. The V and J ends lost 3 bases and 6 bases respectively, with 9 bases between them. The CDR3 spells CASSFLQMANVLTF. The CDR3 DNA sequence: TGTGCCAGCAGCTTCCTACAAATGGCCAACGTCCTGACTTTC.

The chain recombines TRBV28 with TRBJ1-2; 7 bases match TRBD1. CDR1 and CDR2 (germline): MDHEN, SYDVKM. This CDR3 comprises 13 residues. Trimming removed 10 bases from V and 4 bases from J; junction bases left unmatched: 9. CDR3 sequence reads: CAIWDSSSYGYTF. The CDR3 nucleotides read TGTGCCATCTGGGACAGCAGTTCCTATGGCTACACCTTC.

This clone was detected a few times. This chain links TRBV6-6 with TRBJ1-2, with unresolved D. V lost 7 bases and J lost 8, with 14 bases in between. The CDR3 is made up of 12 amino acids. CDR1 MNHNY and CDR2 SVGAGI come from the germline V gene (reference sequence). The CDR3 loop is CASTKKGPGYTF. The CDR3 bases are TGTGCCAGCACCAAGAAGGGTCCCGGCTACACCTTC.

V is TRBV7-3 and J is TRBJ2-7; 7 bases fit TRBD2. The CDR3 is made up of 12 amino acids. Germline CDR1 SGHTA, CDR2 FQGTGA. Trimming took 5 bases from V and 7 from J; bases not matched to a gene: 5. The CDR3 loop reads CASSPPGGEQYF. Written as DNA, the CDR3 is TGTGCCAGCAGCCCTCCCGGGGGGGAGCAGTACTTC.

The chain carries TRBV7-9 and TRBJ1-5, with TRBD1 as a possible D gene (6 bases). Looked up from germline, CDR1 is SEHNR and CDR2 is FQNEAQ (reference sequence). This CDR3 has 15 residues. V gave up 2 bases and J gave up 1 base, with 9 bases separating them. The CDR3 DNA reads as TGTGCCAGCAGCTTACAGGGGCTCAGCAATCAGCCCCAGCATTTT. Translated: CASSLQGLSNQPQHF.

The chain carries TRBV6-5 and TRBJ2-7, with 8 bases lining up with TRBD1. Per the germline V gene, CDR1 is MNHEY and CDR2 is SVGAGI. This CDR3 spans 16 amino acids. V shed 0 bases, J shed 1 base, and the junction held 5 bases outside the gene matches. The CDR3 is CASSYSTGGSSYEQYF. The DNA for the CDR3 is TGTGCCAGCAGTTACTCTACAGGGGGATCTTCCTACGAGCAGTACTTC.

V usage is TRBV19 and J usage is TRBJ2-3; 12 bases map to TRBD2. With V trimmed by 5 bases and J by 7 bases, 10 bases remained unmatched. The CDR3 is made up of 16 amino acids. The germline gives CDR1 LNHDA, CDR2 SQIVND (reference sequence). CDR3 sequence reads: CASSRLAGDGSNTQYF. The CDR3 coding sequence is TGTGCCAGTAGTCGACTAGCGGGGGACGGAAGTAATACGCAGTATTTT.

The rearrangement uses TRBV18 and TRBJ1-1; D is possibly TRBD1 (5 bases). The CDR3 has 15 residues. Trimming removed 1 base at V and 4 bases at J, with 13 bases between. Germline assignment: CDR1 KGHSH and CDR2 LQKENI. The CDR3 loop reads CASSPQGTVGTEAFF. DNA for the CDR3: TGTGCCAGCTCACCACAGGGGACCGTGGGCACTGAAGCTTTCTTT.

The chain has TRBV5-5 and TRBJ2-5; D is ambiguous. Trimming took 1 base from V and 2 from J, leaving 6 bases between them. Germline V gives CDR1 SGHKS, CDR2 YYEKEE (reference sequence). The CDR3 extends over 13 amino acids. CDR3 bases: TGTGCCAGCAGCTTGAAGGGTCAAGAGACCCAGTACTTC. Translation: CASSLKGQETQYF.

The V gene is TRBV27, the J gene TRBJ2-4; TRBD1 aligns across 9 bases. Germline values: CDR1 MNHEY, CDR2 SMNVEV (reference sequence). The J segment lost 8 bases and the V segment lost 5 bases, leaving 7 bases of the junction unmatched. This CDR3 spans 14 amino acids. CDR3: CASSPDRGFDIQYF. CDR3 sequence (DNA): TGTGCCAGCAGTCCGGACAGGGGATTTGACATTCAGTACTTC.

The chain combines TRBV29-1 with TRBJ1-1, with unresolved D. Germline CDR1 is SQVTM and CDR2 is ANQGSEA. The CDR3 runs to 11 residues. Trimming left V 5 bases short and J 0 bases short, with 4 bases between. The CDR3 DNA is TGCAGCGTTATTATGAACACTGAAGCTTTCTTT. Protein: CSVIMNTEAFF.

The J gene is TRBJ1-4, the V gene TRBV28; D remains unclear. The V gene's germline CDR1 is MDHEN and CDR2 SYDVKM. The CDR3 loop spans 11 amino acids. V lost 2 bases to trimming and J lost 5 bases, with 0 bases between them. CDR3 sequence reads: CASSLNEKLFF. CDR3 nucleotides: TGTGCCAGCAGTTTAAATGAAAAACTGTTTTTT.

The chain employs TRBV19 and TRBJ1-1, with TRBD1 matching 11 bases. CDR1 is LNHDA, CDR2 SQIVND, per germline (reference sequence). The CDR3 consists of 15 residues. J was trimmed by 1 base and V by 8 bases; bases with no gene match: 6. CDR3 DNA sequence: TGTGCCAGTGGACAGGGGGCACTTCCGAACACTGAAGCTTTCTTT. Amino acid sequence: CASGQGALPNTEAFF.

This clone was counted between two and nine times. The CDR3 spells CASSLRYGENQPQHF. The CDR3 nucleotides read TGTGCCAGCAGCTTAAGGTACGGGGAAAATCAGCCCCAGCATTTT. This chain uses TRBV7-2 with TRBJ1-5; D is unresolved. The CDR3 loop spans 15 amino acids. Germline assignment: CDR1 SGHTA and CDR2 FQGNSA. Trimming took off 2 bases at V and 4 bases at J, with 12 bases between the two ends.

The rearrangement links TRBV27 to TRBJ2-5; no reliable D call. Germline V gives CDR1 MNHEY, CDR2 SMNVEV (reference sequence). With 4 bases removed from V and 5 bases from J, the gap between germline ends came to 11 bases. The CDR3 totals 13 residues. The CDR3 here is CASSYRVRETQYF. The CDR3 DNA reads as TGTGCCAGCAGTTACCGGGTCCGGGAGACCCAGTACTTC.

This clone was counted once. This chain links TRBV19 with TRBJ1-3, with a tentative D call TRBD1 (6 bases). V was shortened by 7 bases and J by 0 bases, with 19 bases between the two germline ends. Germline V CDR1 and CDR2: LNHDA, SQIVND (reference sequence). The CDR3 length is 17 residues. The chain's CDR3 is CASTLAGTPSSGNTIYF. DNA for the CDR3: TGTGCCAGTACCCTGGCGGGGACACCGAGCTCTGGAAACACCATATATTTT.

V gene TRBV5-1 combines with J gene TRBJ2-3; D possibly corresponds to TRBD2 (7 bases). The length of the CDR3 is 15 residues. Deletions cut 3 bases from V and 2 bases from J, with 13 bases between. The germline V gene encodes CDR1 SGHRS and CDR2 YFSETQ. The CDR3 sequence is CASSSRGGNTDTQYF. CDR3 nucleotides: TGCGCCAGCAGCTCGAGGGGGGGCAACACAGATACGCAGTATTTT.

The genes are TRBV5-5 and TRBJ1-5, with D maybe TRBD1 (6 bases). Germline values: CDR1 SGHKS, CDR2 YYEKEE (reference sequence). With 1 base removed from V and 5 bases from J, the gap between germline ends came to 10 bases. CDR3 length: 14 residues. CDR3 coding DNA: TGTGCCAGCAGCTTGACGAGGGGGGATCAGCCCCAGCATTTT. This codes for CASSLTRGDQPQHF.

The chain employs TRBV27 and TRBJ2-1; a weak D match, TRBD1 (6 bases). V lost 7 bases and J 0 bases, leaving 25 bases between the germline ends. This CDR3 comprises 19 residues. In germline, CDR1 is MNHEY, CDR2 SMNVEV (reference sequence). The CDR3: CASTPLQGRSQSSYNEQFF. In DNA, the CDR3 is TGTGCCAGCACCCCCCTTCAGGGGCGGTCCCAGAGCTCCTACAATGAGCAGTTCTTC.

This sequence joins TRBV5-1 and TRBJ2-7; maybe TRBD2 (5 bases). Germline CDR1 reads SGHRS; CDR2 reads YFSETQ. Trimming left V 4 bases short and J 3 bases short, with 8 bases between. CDR3 length equals 12 residues. This CDR3 reads CASSVDYYEQYF. In DNA, the CDR3 is TGCGCCAGCAGCGTCGACTACTACGAGCAGTACTTC.

This clone showed up just once. The CDR3 DNA reads TGTGCCACCAGCAGAGACGCTTCCCGGACAGGGGGCCCCCCTAACTATGGCTACACCTTC. This sequence encodes CATSRDASRTGGPPNYGYTF. The rearrangement joins TRBV15 to TRBJ1-2; 11 bases line up with TRBD1. The CDR3 spans 20 residues. CDR1 and CDR2 (germline): LNHNV, YYDKDF (reference sequence). The V segment lost 0 bases and the J segment 0 bases; nucleotides outside the gene matches: 12.